This is a list of T cell receptor beta chains from one sample in a study of beta chain features in type 1 diabetes. The method was immunoSEQ multiplex PCR; TCRdb's version includes in-frame clones alone and lacks a portion of them. There are 300,000 or so clones in the sample; roughly 8% occur only once, and more than 0.4% lies in the top ten. The specimen was central memory CD4+ T cells from blood. These receptors were collected from a woman younger than 30 in good health. Each CDR3 is given with its conserved first and last residue. Fields, in order: CDR3 DNA, CDR3 protein, V gene, clone size, D gene, J gene. The D gene is left open where the match is weak. Not all rows give a size; the values are once, few, many and, for expanded clones, a class.

CDR3nt: TGTGCCAGCAGTGTACAGGGACGGGCCACTAACTATGGCTACACCTTC; CDR3aa: CASSVQGRATNYGYTF; v_gene: TRBV2; abundance: .; d_gene: .; j_gene: TRBJ1-2
CDR3nt: TGTGCCAGCCGACCGGGACAGGGGGCGATTGAGCAGTTCTTC; CDR3aa: CASRPGQGAIEQFF; v_gene: TRBV10-3; abundance: few; d_gene: TRBD1; j_gene: TRBJ2-1
CDR3nt: TGTGCCAGCAGTGGGCCCTGGACTAGCGGGAGGGTAAACACAGATACGCAGTATTTT; CDR3aa: CASSGPWTSGRVNTDTQYF; v_gene: TRBV6-1; abundance: many; d_gene: TRBD2; j_gene: TRBJ2-3
CDR3nt: TGTGCCAGCAGTTTAATGAGGGATCCGTACGAGCAGTACTTC; CDR3aa: CASSLMRDPYEQYF; v_gene: TRBV28; abundance: .; d_gene: .; j_gene: TRBJ2-7
CDR3nt: TGTGCCAGCAGCCATGTCCGGGAGGGGTCCTACAATGAGCAGTTCTTC; CDR3aa: CASSHVREGSYNEQFF; v_gene: TRBV14; abundance: many; d_gene: TRBD2; j_gene: TRBJ2-1
CDR3nt: TGTGCCAGCAGCTTGGGCAGGATCAACTATGGCTACACCTTC; CDR3aa: CASSLGRINYGYTF; v_gene: TRBV7-2; abundance: few; d_gene: .; j_gene: TRBJ1-2
CDR3nt: TGTGCCAGCAGCTCGGCGGGGGACAGCTACAAGTTCTTC; CDR3aa: CASSSAGDSYKFF; v_gene: TRBV5-4; abundance: .; d_gene: .; j_gene: TRBJ2-1
CDR3nt: TGTGCCAGCAGCCCGGGATTGAGAGGAGAAGAGACCCAGTACTTC; CDR3aa: CASSPGLRGEETQYF; v_gene: TRBV7-2; abundance: many; d_gene: .; j_gene: TRBJ2-5
CDR3nt: TGTGCCAGCAGTTTGTACCCCGGCACAGAAGTATACGAGCAGTACTTC; CDR3aa: CASSLYPGTEVYEQYF; v_gene: TRBV28; abundance: few; d_gene: .; j_gene: TRBJ2-7
CDR3nt: TGCGCCAGCAGCTTGGGGAGCGGGAGGGAAGAGGGCAATGAGCAGTTCTTC; CDR3aa: CASSLGSGREEGNEQFF; v_gene: TRBV5-1; abundance: few; d_gene: TRBD2; j_gene: TRBJ2-1
CDR3nt: TGTGCCAGCAGTTCCTTCGATGGGGGATTTAGCAATCAGCCCCAGCATTTT; CDR3aa: CASSSFDGGFSNQPQHF; v_gene: TRBV28; abundance: .; d_gene: .; j_gene: TRBJ1-5
CDR3nt: TGTGCCAGCAGTTTAAGAGGAGTCGGGACAGGACGATTAGGCTATGGCTACACCTTC; CDR3aa: CASSLRGVGTGRLGYGYTF; v_gene: TRBV27; abundance: few; d_gene: TRBD1; j_gene: TRBJ1-2
CDR3nt: TGTGCCAGCAGCCAACAGGGCGGTTCAGGGGAGCAGTACTTC; CDR3aa: CASSQQGGSGEQYF; v_gene: TRBV2; abundance: few; d_gene: .; j_gene: TRBJ2-7
CDR3nt: TGTGCCAGCATATCGACCACCCTCTATGGCTACACCTTC; CDR3aa: CASISTTLYGYTF; v_gene: TRBV28; abundance: many; d_gene: .; j_gene: TRBJ1-2
CDR3nt: TGTGCCAGCAGCTTAACCGGACAGAGGAATTTGCAGTACTTC; CDR3aa: CASSLTGQRNLQYF; v_gene: TRBV7-2; abundance: few; d_gene: .; j_gene: TRBJ2-7
CDR3nt: TGTGCCAGCAGCTTTGAACGTGACAGGAACACTGAAGCTTTCTTT; CDR3aa: CASSFERDRNTEAFF; v_gene: TRBV13; abundance: few; d_gene: .; j_gene: TRBJ1-1
CDR3nt: TGTGCCAGCAGAGACGGGAATTCGGAGACCCAGTACTTC; CDR3aa: CASRDGNSETQYF; v_gene: TRBV6-5; abundance: few; d_gene: .; j_gene: TRBJ2-5
CDR3nt: TGTGCCAGCAGTTTTTTATCCGGGTTTACCTACGAGCAGTACTTC; CDR3aa: CASSFLSGFTYEQYF; v_gene: TRBV28; abundance: many; d_gene: .; j_gene: TRBJ2-7
CDR3nt: TGTTCAACCAGGGCTAGCGGACCCTACGAGCAGTACTTC; CDR3aa: CSTRASGPYEQYF; v_gene: TRBV10-3; abundance: .; d_gene: TRBD2; j_gene: TRBJ2-7
CDR3nt: TGTGCCATCAGTGCAGGCGTGGGACAGGGAGGCTACGAGCAGTACTTC; CDR3aa: CAISAGVGQGGYEQYF; v_gene: TRBV10-3; abundance: .; d_gene: TRBD1; j_gene: TRBJ2-7
CDR3nt: TGTGCCAGCAGCGTAGATGGGAACTCCTACAATGAGCAGTTCTTC; CDR3aa: CASSVDGNSYNEQFF; v_gene: TRBV9; abundance: .; d_gene: .; j_gene: TRBJ2-1
CDR3nt: TGTGCCAGCAAGGGGCAGGGAGCCGGCGGGGAGCTGTTTTTT; CDR3aa: CASKGQGAGGELFF; v_gene: TRBV27; abundance: .; d_gene: .; j_gene: TRBJ2-2
CDR3nt: TGTGCCAGCAGATTGGGGGGAGGGCCAAGGGATACGCAGTATTTT; CDR3aa: CASRLGGGPRDTQYF; v_gene: TRBV27; abundance: .; d_gene: TRBD2; j_gene: TRBJ2-3
CDR3nt: TGTGCCAGCAGTTCCTACACCCTCGGGAAAACTGAAGCTTTCTTT; CDR3aa: CASSSYTLGKTEAFF; v_gene: TRBV6-1; abundance: .; d_gene: .; j_gene: TRBJ1-1
CDR3nt: TGTGCCAGCAGTCCGACTAGGATTGGGGAGACCCAGTACTTC; CDR3aa: CASSPTRIGETQYF; v_gene: TRBV6-6; abundance: many; d_gene: .; j_gene: TRBJ2-5
CDR3nt: TGTGCCAGCAGCTTAGCGGCTGAGGAGCAGTTCTTC; CDR3aa: CASSLAAEEQFF; v_gene: TRBV11-2; abundance: few; d_gene: .; j_gene: TRBJ2-1
CDR3nt: TGTGCCAGCAGCTTAATGGGACTAGCGCAAGAGACCCAGTACTTC; CDR3aa: CASSLMGLAQETQYF; v_gene: TRBV7-3; abundance: few; d_gene: TRBD2; j_gene: TRBJ2-5
CDR3nt: TGTGCCAGCAGCTCGACAGGGGCGGGGGGCTCCTACAATGAGCAGTTCTTC; CDR3aa: CASSSTGAGGSYNEQFF; v_gene: TRBV11-2; abundance: few; d_gene: .; j_gene: TRBJ2-1
CDR3nt: TGTGCCAGCAGCTTAGGAACTAGCGGACATACGCAGTATTTT; CDR3aa: CASSLGTSGHTQYF; v_gene: TRBV7-2; abundance: few; d_gene: TRBD2; j_gene: TRBJ2-3
CDR3nt: TGTGCCAGCAGCGTAGCTACCTCGGGGGGCGGTCAGCCCCAGCATTTT; CDR3aa: CASSVATSGGGQPQHF; v_gene: TRBV9; abundance: .; d_gene: .; j_gene: TRBJ1-5
CDR3nt: TGCAGCGCCCGGACTAGCGGGAGCAGTCGCTCCTACAATGAGCAGTTCTTC; CDR3aa: CSARTSGSSRSYNEQFF; v_gene: TRBV29-1; abundance: .; d_gene: TRBD2; j_gene: TRBJ2-1
CDR3nt: TGTGCCAGCAGCCCCCGCTCCCAGCGGGATAGCAATGAGCAGTTCTTC; CDR3aa: CASSPRSQRDSNEQFF; v_gene: TRBV7-2; abundance: few; d_gene: TRBD2; j_gene: TRBJ2-1